These 10 T cell receptor beta chains came from one sample sequenced in a study of identical twins (dated by TCRdb to 2015 to 2016). To prepare the library, 5' RACE was applied. The sequencer listed for this sample is Illumina HiSeq 2000. TCRdb passed the public sequencing reads through fastp at Q25 and MiXCR, retaining productive beta sequences. Each CDR3 protein appears once, grouped with its most common genes and DNA. The sample contains 250,000 to 300,000 distinct CDR3 sequences, 6.5% to 9.5% of them found a single time. The ten largest clones take up around 3% of the sample. This sample also belongs to another study, concerning yellow fever vaccine responses in identical twins.

The source material was CD8+ T cells sorted from blood. All receptors come from a woman aged 18-29 years in good health.

This clonotype was observed at least ten times. J is TRBJ2-1 and V is TRBV29-1; 9 positions agree with TRBD1. J gave up 15 bases and V 5 bases, and 11 bases lay outside the gene matches. This CDR3 comprises 12 residues. Looked up from germline, CDR1 is SQVTM and CDR2 is ANQGSEA. Here the CDR3 DNA reads TGCAGCGTTTTTATCCGGACAGGGGACGGGTTCTTC. Protein sequence: CSVFIRTGDGFF.

This clonotype turned up a few times. This chain links TRBV6-5 with TRBJ2-5, with D possibly matching TRBD2 (6 bases). Germline assignment: CDR1 MNHEY and CDR2 SVGAGI. The CDR3 runs to 15 residues. The V end lost 2 bases, the J end lost 6 bases, and 16 bases lay between the germline ends. CDR3 sequence (DNA): TGTGCCAGCAGTTACGGAGCGGGCCCAACTCAGACCCAGTACTTC. Amino acid sequence: CASSYGAGPTQTQYF.

This clonotype turned up a few times. The chain couples TRBV29-1 to TRBJ2-2, with D tentatively TRBD1 or TRBD2 (5 bases each). Germline CDR1 reads SQVTM; CDR2 reads ANQGSEA. The V end lost 7 bases, the J end lost 0 bases, and 9 bases lay between the germline ends. This CDR3 spans 13 amino acids. CDR3 protein: CSGRDANTGELFF. The CDR3 DNA reads as TGCAGCGGACGGGACGCGAACACCGGGGAGCTGTTTTTT.

The chain's CDR3 is CSARDGSGSSYNEQFF. The CDR3 DNA is TGCAGTGCTAGAGACGGGAGCGGGAGCTCCTACAATGAGCAGTTCTTC. The gene calls are TRBV20-1 and TRBJ2-1, with 8 bases that match TRBD2. CDR3 length equals 16 residues. Germline lookup yields CDR1 DFQATT and CDR2 SNEGSKA (reference sequence). V trimming: 0 bases; J trimming: 0 bases; junction bases outside the gene matches: 4.

This clonotype appeared many times. The V gene is TRBV6-4, the J gene TRBJ1-1, with TRBD1 identical over 7 bases. CDR3 size: 13 residues. Germline trimming cut 0 bases from V and 8 bases from J; bases unmatched to any gene: 3. Germline V CDR1 and CDR2: MRHNA, SNTAGT. CDR3 amino acids: CASSDSETGEAFF. The CDR3 DNA is TGTGCCAGCAGTGACTCAGAGACAGGGGAAGCTTTCTTT.

The chain uses TRBV7-2 and TRBJ1-1; D perhaps matches TRBD1 (5 bases). The germline gives CDR1 SGHTA, CDR2 FQGNSA. The germline V and J ends were trimmed by 0 bases and 7 bases, with 9 bases remaining between them. There are 13 residues in the CDR3. In DNA form, the CDR3 reads TGTGCCAGCAGCTTAGCCAGGGTGGATGAAGCTTTCTTT. This translates into CASSLARVDEAFF.

This clonotype was recorded at least ten times. The chain uses TRBV5-1 and TRBJ2-2; D gene uncertain. V was trimmed by 0 bases and J by 4 bases, leaving 4 bases between them. Germline CDR1 reads SGHRS; CDR2 reads YFSETQ. This CDR3 has 13 amino acids. The CDR3 DNA reads as TGCGCCAGCAGCTTGGAACCCACCGGGGAGCTGTTTTTT. Residues: CASSLEPTGELFF.

This clonotype was counted ten times or more. This chain joins TRBV6-5 and TRBJ2-1; a possible D gene is TRBD2 (6 bases). V shed 0 bases and J shed 7 bases, with 16 bases lying between them. In germline, CDR1 is MNHEY, CDR2 SVGAGI. This CDR3 comprises 16 residues. CDR3 in DNA: TGTGCCAGCAGTTACTCGATTGCGGGGACCCGGAATGAGCAGTTCTTC. Translated: CASSYSIAGTRNEQFF.

The chain links TRBV4-2 to TRBJ2-7; a weak D match, TRBD2 (5 bases). Germline V gene data show CDR1 as LGHNA and CDR2 as YNFKEQ. Trimming stripped 0 bases from V and 0 bases from J, with 9 bases between. The CDR3 has 15 amino acids. The CDR3 sequence: CASSQEPGSSYEQYF. The CDR3 bases are TGTGCCAGCAGCCAAGAGCCTGGGAGCTCCTACGAGCAGTACTTC.

The chain combines TRBV9 with TRBJ2-7; 8 positions agree with TRBD1. The V and J ends lost 3 bases and 2 bases, in that order; junction bases with no gene match: 4. Per germline, CDR1 SGDLS and CDR2 YYNGEE. The CDR3 has 14 amino acids. Here the CDR3 DNA reads TGTGCCAGCAGCGCCGGGGACAGGACCTACGAGCAGTACTTC. As protein: CASSAGDRTYEQYF.